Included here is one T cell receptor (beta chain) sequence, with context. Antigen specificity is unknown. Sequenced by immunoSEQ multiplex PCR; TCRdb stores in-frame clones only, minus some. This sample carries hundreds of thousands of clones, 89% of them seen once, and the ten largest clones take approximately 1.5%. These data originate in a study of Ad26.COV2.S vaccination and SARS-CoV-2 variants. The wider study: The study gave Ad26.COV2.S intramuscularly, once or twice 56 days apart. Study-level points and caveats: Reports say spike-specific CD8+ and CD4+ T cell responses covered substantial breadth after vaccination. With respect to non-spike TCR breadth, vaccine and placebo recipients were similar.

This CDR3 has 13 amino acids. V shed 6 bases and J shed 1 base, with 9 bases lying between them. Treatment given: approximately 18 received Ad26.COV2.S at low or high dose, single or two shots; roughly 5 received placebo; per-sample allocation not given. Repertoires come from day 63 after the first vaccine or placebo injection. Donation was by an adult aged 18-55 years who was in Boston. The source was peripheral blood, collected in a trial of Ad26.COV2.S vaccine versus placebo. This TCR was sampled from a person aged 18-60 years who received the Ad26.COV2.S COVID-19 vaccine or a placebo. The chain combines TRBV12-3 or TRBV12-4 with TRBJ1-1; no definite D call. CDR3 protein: CASSGPTNTEAFF. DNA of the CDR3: TGTGCCAGCAGCGGACCCACGAACACTGAAGCTTTCTTT.